A selection of T cell receptor beta chains follows, all from one sample in a study of blood T cell repertoires in COVID-19. The data were produced by immunoSEQ multiplex PCR, yet TCRdb's version contains in-frame clones alone and is incomplete. The sample lists about 200,000 clones, approximately 90% occurring once. Sequencing was done on a sample of peripheral blood. The receptor source for this set is a human donor in a cohort sampled during active COVID-19. Both conserved end residues are part of each CDR3. Fields, in order: V gene, D gene, J gene, clone size, CDR3 DNA, CDR3 protein. A D gene is named only where the DNA matches it firmly. Clone size is shown for a subset of rows, as once, few, many or a class of expanded clone.

V: TRBV5-4; D: -; J: TRBJ2-3; size: -; DNA: TGTGCCAGCAGCTCAGCCCGGGACACAACGTTCACAGATACGCAGTATTTT; CDR3: CASSSARDTTFTDTQYF
V: TRBV19; D: TRBD1; J: TRBJ2-5; size: -; DNA: TGTGCCAGTAGCTCACTCATGCGAGACAGGGGGCGCAAAGAGACCCAGTACTTC; CDR3: CASSSLMRDRGRKETQYF
V: TRBV28; D: TRBD1; J: TRBJ2-7; size: -; DNA: TGTGCCAGCAGACCCCAGGACAGGGGACCCTACGAGCAGTACTTC; CDR3: CASRPQDRGPYEQYF
V: TRBV7-2; D: TRBD1; J: TRBJ2-1; size: -; DNA: TGTGCCAGCAGCTTAAGCGGGACAGGGGTATACAATGAGCAGTTCTTC; CDR3: CASSLSGTGVYNEQFF
V: TRBV2; D: -; J: TRBJ2-3; size: -; DNA: TGTGCCAGCAGTGAATTGCTAGCCGCAGATACGCAGTATTTT; CDR3: CASSELLAADTQYF
V: TRBV14; D: TRBD1; J: TRBJ2-7; size: -; DNA: TGTGCCAGCAGCCAATCCGGGACAGGGTTATCGCCCGAGCAGTACTTC; CDR3: CASSQSGTGLSPEQYF
V: TRBV5-1; D: TRBD2; J: TRBJ2-5; size: -; DNA: TGCGCCAGCATGAGACGACTTAGCGGGGGATTTGAGACCCAGTACTTC; CDR3: CASMRRLSGGFETQYF
V: TRBV27; D: -; J: TRBJ2-7; size: -; DNA: TGTGCCAGCAGTTCCGAAAGCGGCGAGCAGTACTTC; CDR3: CASSSESGEQYF
V: TRBV6-1; D: TRBD1; J: TRBJ1-4; size: -; DNA: TGTGCCAGCAGTCGTCCAGGGGGTCAAAATGAAAAACTGTTTTTT; CDR3: CASSRPGGQNEKLFF
V: TRBV2; D: -; J: TRBJ2-7; size: -; DNA: TGTGCCAGCAGTGAATCCCGGCCAGGGGCCTACGAGCAGTACTTC; CDR3: CASSESRPGAYEQYF
V: TRBV6-5; D: -; J: TRBJ1-1; size: -; DNA: TGTGCCAGCAGCTACCAACGAGGATCTGAAGCTTTCTTT; CDR3: CASSYQRGSEAFF
V: TRBV28; D: TRBD1; J: TRBJ1-2; size: -; DNA: TGTGCCAGCAGACACGGGGGGACAGGGGCCTATGGCTACACCTTC; CDR3: CASRHGGTGAYGYTF
V: TRBV19; D: TRBD1; J: TRBJ1-1; size: -; DNA: TGTGCCAGTAGTCCGGACAGGGGGAACACTGAAGCTTTCTTT; CDR3: CASSPDRGNTEAFF
V: TRBV5-1; D: -; J: TRBJ1-1; size: -; DNA: TGCGCCAGCAGCTTGCGACAGCCTGAAGCTTTCTTT; CDR3: CASSLRQPEAFF
V: TRBV19; D: -; J: TRBJ2-7; size: -; DNA: TGTGCCAGTAGCAGGACTCCTAACGAGCAGTACTTC; CDR3: CASSRTPNEQYF
V: TRBV28; D: TRBD1; J: TRBJ2-1; size: -; DNA: TGTGCCAGCAGTATAGGGACAGGGGGCTACAATGAGCAGTTCTTC; CDR3: CASSIGTGGYNEQFF
V: TRBV4-2; D: TRBD1; J: TRBJ1-2; size: once; DNA: TGTGCCAGCAGCCAGGAGGGACAGGGATCTAACTATGGCTACACCTTC; CDR3: CASSQEGQGSNYGYTF
V: TRBV6-6; D: -; J: TRBJ1-2; size: -; DNA: TGTGCCAGCAGTACTCCGGGGAGCCGGAGCTACACCTTC; CDR3: CASSTPGSRSYTF
V: TRBV6-2/TRBV6-3; D: TRBD2; J: TRBJ2-2; size: -; DNA: TGTGCCAGCAGTTACGGACTAGCGGGAGCCGGGGAGCTGTTTTTT; CDR3: CASSYGLAGAGELFF
V: TRBV14; D: -; J: TRBJ2-5; size: -; DNA: TGTGCCAGCAGACACTCAGGGGGGGAGACCCAGTACTTC; CDR3: CASRHSGGETQYF
V: TRBV7-9; D: TRBD1; J: TRBJ2-5; size: -; DNA: TGTGCCGGACAGGGAAACCAACAAGAGACCCAGTACTTC; CDR3: CAGQGNQQETQYF
V: TRBV12-3/TRBV12-4; D: TRBD1; J: TRBJ1-1; size: -; DNA: TGTGCCAGCAGCCAAACAGGGGACGCTGAAGCTTTCTTT; CDR3: CASSQTGDAEAFF
V: TRBV10-3; D: -; J: TRBJ1-6; size: -; DNA: TGTGCCATCAGTGAGCAGCGCCCGTATAATTCACCCCTCCACTTT; CDR3: CAISEQRPYNSPLHF
V: TRBV6-5; D: TRBD1; J: TRBJ1-5; size: -; DNA: TGTGCCAGCATGCCAGGGGGCGTTAGCAATCAGCCCCAGCATTTT; CDR3: CASMPGGVSNQPQHF
V: TRBV18; D: -; J: TRBJ2-3; size: -; DNA: TGTGCCAGCTCACCACAGACTAGTTCAGATACGCAGTATTTT; CDR3: CASSPQTSSDTQYF
V: TRBV19; D: -; J: TRBJ1-1; size: -; DNA: TGTGCCAGTAGTCCCCGGGGAAGGACCTACACTGAAGCTTTCTTT; CDR3: CASSPRGRTYTEAFF
V: TRBV18; D: -; J: TRBJ1-5; size: -; DNA: TGTGCCAGCTCACCCGCGGGGAGAAGCAATCAGCCCCAGCATTTT; CDR3: CASSPAGRSNQPQHF
V: TRBV29-1; D: -; J: TRBJ2-7; size: -; DNA: TGCAGCGTTGAAGGGACAGCCCGCTACGAGCAGTACTTC; CDR3: CSVEGTARYEQYF
V: TRBV30; D: TRBD2; J: TRBJ2-1; size: -; DNA: TGTGCCTGGAGTGGAGGGACTAGCGGGAGCCATGAGCAGTTCTTC; CDR3: CAWSGGTSGSHEQFF
V: TRBV3-1/TRBV3-2; D: -; J: TRBJ1-1; size: -; DNA: TGTGCCAGCAGCCAAGATAGAGTCTTTCCGAGGGCCCCTGAAGCTTTCTTT; CDR3: CASSQDRVFPRAPEAFF
V: TRBV11-2; D: TRBD1; J: TRBJ2-7; size: many; DNA: TGTGCCAGCAGCCCGCTGGCGAGACAGGGTCCCTACGAGCAGTACTTC; CDR3: CASSPLARQGPYEQYF
V: TRBV9; D: -; J: TRBJ2-1; size: -; DNA: TGTGCCAGCAGCGGTAGCGGACACTCCTACAATGAGCAGTTCTTC; CDR3: CASSGSGHSYNEQFF
V: TRBV7-8; D: TRBD2; J: TRBJ2-2; size: -; DNA: TGTGCCAGCAGCTTAGTGTTAGCGGGAGCTCCCGGGGAGCTGTTTTTT; CDR3: CASSLVLAGAPGELFF
V: TRBV19; D: -; J: TRBJ1-5; size: -; DNA: TGTGCCAGTAAGATCTTCTTAGATAGCAATCAGCCCCAGCATTTT; CDR3: CASKIFLDSNQPQHF
V: TRBV28; D: TRBD2; J: TRBJ2-3; size: -; DNA: TGTGCCAGCAGTTTATGGCCAGCGGGAGTGGTAGATACGCAGTATTTT; CDR3: CASSLWPAGVVDTQYF
V: TRBV4-3; D: -; J: TRBJ2-1; size: -; DNA: TGCGCCAGCAGCCAAGACTACGGGACAACCTACAATGAGCAGTTCTTC; CDR3: CASSQDYGTTYNEQFF
V: TRBV6-5; D: TRBD1; J: TRBJ2-7; size: -; DNA: TGTGCCAGCAGGGACGCCGGGACAGGGTCCTACGAGCAGTACTTC; CDR3: CASRDAGTGSYEQYF
V: TRBV5-1; D: TRBD2; J: TRBJ2-3; size: -; DNA: TGCGCCAGCAGGTGGACCGGGACTAGCGAGGATACGCAGTATTTT; CDR3: CASRWTGTSEDTQYF
V: TRBV11-2; D: TRBD1; J: TRBJ1-6; size: many; DNA: TGTGCCAGCAGCGGACAGGGTGTTAATTCACCCCTCCACTTT; CDR3: CASSGQGVNSPLHF
V: TRBV2; D: -; J: TRBJ1-4; size: -; DNA: TGTGCCAGCAATGGAGGGCGGGGTGAAAAACTGTTTTTT; CDR3: CASNGGRGEKLFF
V: TRBV4-1; D: -; J: TRBJ1-2; size: -; DNA: TGCGCCAGCAGCCAAGCCCAAGGCGGTACGGTATTTACCTTC; CDR3: CASSQAQGGTVFTF
V: TRBV30; D: -; J: TRBJ1-6; size: -; DNA: TGTGCCTGGAGTGGGGACAAACCCTCACCCCTCCACTTT; CDR3: CAWSGDKPSPLHF
V: TRBV7-2; D: -; J: TRBJ1-2; size: -; DNA: TGTGCCAGCAGCTCCCCGGGTAACAGGGAGGGCTACACCTTC; CDR3: CASSSPGNREGYTF
V: TRBV28; D: TRBD1; J: TRBJ2-6; size: -; DNA: TGTGCCAGCAGTCATCCAGGGGGCTCCTCTGGGGCCAACGTCCTGACTTTC; CDR3: CASSHPGGSSGANVLTF
V: TRBV24-1; D: TRBD2; J: TRBJ2-7; size: -; DNA: TGTGCCACCAGTCGGGGGGGGACGTCCTACGAGCAGTACTTC; CDR3: CATSRGGTSYEQYF
V: TRBV30; D: -; J: TRBJ2-7; size: -; DNA: TGTGCCCTCGGGGGTTTGTCAGCCGAGCAGTACTTC; CDR3: CALGGLSAEQYF
V: TRBV19; D: TRBD2; J: TRBJ2-5; size: -; DNA: TGTGCCAGTAGTTCTCCGGGGGGGAGCGAGACCCAGTACTTC; CDR3: CASSSPGGSETQYF
V: TRBV5-4; D: TRBD1; J: TRBJ2-7; size: -; DNA: TGTGCCAGCAGCAACACGGGACAGGGATACTACGAGCAGTACTTC; CDR3: CASSNTGQGYYEQYF
V: TRBV4-1; D: -; J: TRBJ1-2; size: -; DNA: TGCGCCAGCAGCCAAGATCTGGGAGGGGTTAACTATGGCTACACCTTC; CDR3: CASSQDLGGVNYGYTF
V: TRBV6-2/TRBV6-3; D: -; J: TRBJ1-2; size: -; DNA: TGTGCCAGCAGCGGGGGGTCCAGGAGGAACTATGGCTACACCTTC; CDR3: CASSGGSRRNYGYTF
V: TRBV29-1; D: -; J: TRBJ2-5; size: -; DNA: TGCAGCGGTTTAGGGGGGGAGAAAGAGACCCAGTACTTC; CDR3: CSGLGGEKETQYF
V: TRBV6-5; D: TRBD1; J: TRBJ2-7; size: -; DNA: TGTGCCAGCAGAACAGGGGTCCACGAGCAGTACTTC; CDR3: CASRTGVHEQYF
V: TRBV29-1; D: TRBD1; J: TRBJ2-7; size: -; DNA: TGCAGCGTTATGGGACAGGGCTCCTACGAGCAGTACTTC; CDR3: CSVMGQGSYEQYF
V: TRBV5-4; D: TRBD1; J: TRBJ2-3; size: -; DNA: TGTGCCAGCAGCTTGCCGGGACAGGGTACAGATACGCAGTATTTT; CDR3: CASSLPGQGTDTQYF
V: TRBV21-1; D: -; J: TRBJ1-1; size: -; DNA: TGTGCCAGCAGCAAAGCAGCCGCCAAAGGGGAAGAGGCTTTCTTT; CDR3: CASSKAAAKGEEAFF
V: TRBV11-2; D: -; J: TRBJ1-2; size: -; DNA: TGTGCCAGCAGCTTTGGAGGGAACTATGGCTACACCTTC; CDR3: CASSFGGNYGYTF
V: TRBV29-1; D: -; J: TRBJ1-2; size: -; DNA: TGCAGCGTTGAAAATACAGGGCTTGGCTACACCTTC; CDR3: CSVENTGLGYTF